This TCR beta chain was identified in a study of blood T cell repertoires in COVID-19. Background on the study: Samples of COVID-19 (acute and convalescent) were obtained from the United States, Italy and Spain. Sources were T cells, B-cell-depleted T cells, or PBMCs; the material itself was cDNA or gDNA.

V was pared by 8 bases and J by 1 base, with 12 bases between. The CDR3 is 13 residues long. Germline V gene data show CDR1 as SGHAT and CDR2 as FQNNGV. As handled by the study authors: Scientists estimated how many nucleated cells there were by amplifying reference gene primers. Using immunoSEQ multiplex PCR, the repertoire was profiled, and TCRdb retains in-frame clones only, with some absent. V and J calls and clone size are given by that table; D and trimming were obtained from the DNA. This sample has more than 65,000 clones, with about 90% found just once. The sequence derives from a human donor in a cohort sampled during active COVID-19. This chain uses TRBV11-2 with TRBJ2-7; D possibly corresponds to TRBD1 (6 bases). The source material was peripheral blood. The CDR3 protein is CASRTASSYEQYF. Written as DNA, the CDR3 is TGTGCCAGCCGGACAGCCTCATCCTACGAGCAGTACTTC.